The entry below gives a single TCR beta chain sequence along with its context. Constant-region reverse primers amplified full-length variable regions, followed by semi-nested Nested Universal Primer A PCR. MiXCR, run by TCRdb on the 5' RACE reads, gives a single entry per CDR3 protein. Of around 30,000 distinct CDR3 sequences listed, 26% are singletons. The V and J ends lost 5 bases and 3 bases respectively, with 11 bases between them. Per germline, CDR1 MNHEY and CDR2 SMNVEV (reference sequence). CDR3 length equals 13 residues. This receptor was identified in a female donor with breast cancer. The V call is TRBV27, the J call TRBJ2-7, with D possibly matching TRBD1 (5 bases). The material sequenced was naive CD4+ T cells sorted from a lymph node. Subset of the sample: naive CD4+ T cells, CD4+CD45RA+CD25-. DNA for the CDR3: TGTGCCAGCAGTCTCACGCAGGGCTACGAGCAGTACTTC. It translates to CASSLTQGYEQYF.